This TCR beta chain came from a study of memory CD4+ T cells and cytomegalovirus serostatus. Findings and caveats of the study: Of 150 to 200 reported CMV TCRbeta sequences, roughly 70 were found in memory CD4+ repertoires.

Comments on this clone: Its antigen is currently unknown.

V was pared by 8 bases and J by 1 base, with 18 bases between. This CDR3 region has 15 residues. Per the germline V gene, CDR1 is MNHNS and CDR2 is SASEGT. TCRdb keeps only in-frame clones here, not all; method: immunoSEQ multiplex PCR. The sample has about 41,000 clones; 79% are singletons. The sort gate was single viable CD3+CD4+CD8-CD45RO+ cells for memory CD4+ T cells. The gene calls are TRBV6-1 and TRBJ2-7, with D tentatively TRBD1 (6 bases). Source material: memory CD4+ T cells from blood. The TCR sequence derives from an adult in good health and CMV-seronegative. The CDR3 reads CASGKLGTQSYEQYF. Written as DNA, the CDR3 is TGTGCCAGCGGGAAACTCGGGACACAGTCCTACGAGCAGTACTTC.